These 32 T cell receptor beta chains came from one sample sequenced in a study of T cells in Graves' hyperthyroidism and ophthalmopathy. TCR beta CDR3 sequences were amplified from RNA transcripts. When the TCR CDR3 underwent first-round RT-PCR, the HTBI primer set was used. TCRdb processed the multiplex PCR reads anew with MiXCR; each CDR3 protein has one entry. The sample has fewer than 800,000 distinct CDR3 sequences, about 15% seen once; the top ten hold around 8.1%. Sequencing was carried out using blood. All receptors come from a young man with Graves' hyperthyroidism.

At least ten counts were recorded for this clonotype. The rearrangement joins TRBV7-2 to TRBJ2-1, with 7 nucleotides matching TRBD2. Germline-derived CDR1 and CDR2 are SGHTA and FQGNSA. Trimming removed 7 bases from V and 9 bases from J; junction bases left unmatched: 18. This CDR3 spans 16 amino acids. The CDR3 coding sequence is TGTGCCAGCACTCGAAATAGTCTAGCGGCCGAGGGTGAGCAGTTCTTC. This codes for CASTRNSLAAEGEQFF.

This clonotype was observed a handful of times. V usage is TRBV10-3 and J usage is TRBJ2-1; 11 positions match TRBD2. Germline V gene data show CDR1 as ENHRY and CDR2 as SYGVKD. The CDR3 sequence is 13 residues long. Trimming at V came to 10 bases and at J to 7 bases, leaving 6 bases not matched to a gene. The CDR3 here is CATHWTSGNEQFF. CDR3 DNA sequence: TGTGCCACCCATTGGACTAGCGGGAATGAGCAGTTCTTC.

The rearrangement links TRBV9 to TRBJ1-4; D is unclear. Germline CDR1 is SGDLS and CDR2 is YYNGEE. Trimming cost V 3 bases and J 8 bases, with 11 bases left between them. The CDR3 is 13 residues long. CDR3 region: CASSGPEGEKLFF. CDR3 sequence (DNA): TGTGCCAGCAGCGGCCCAGAGGGAGAAAAACTGTTTTTT.

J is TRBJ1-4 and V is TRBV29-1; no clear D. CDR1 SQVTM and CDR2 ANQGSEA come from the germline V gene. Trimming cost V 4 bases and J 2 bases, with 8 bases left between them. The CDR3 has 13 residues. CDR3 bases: TGCAGCGTTGCGCCCGTCACTAATGAAAAACTGTTTTTT. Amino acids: CSVAPVTNEKLFF.

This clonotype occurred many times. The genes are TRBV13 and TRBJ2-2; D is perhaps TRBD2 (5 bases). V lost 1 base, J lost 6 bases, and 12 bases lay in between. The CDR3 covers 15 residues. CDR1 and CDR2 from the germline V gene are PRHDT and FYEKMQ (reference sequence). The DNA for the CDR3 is TGTGCCAGCAGCTTAGTTCCCCTAGCCTCCGGGGAGCTGTTTTTT. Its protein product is CASSLVPLASGELFF.

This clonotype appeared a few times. CDR3 DNA: TGTGCCAGCAGCTTAGGGACAGGAGAAAATCAGCCCCAGCATTTT. It specifies CASSLGTGENQPQHF. The genes are TRBV7-9 and TRBJ1-5, with TRBD1 matching over 7 bases. Unmatched junction bases numbered 4, after V lost 1 base and J lost 4 bases. CDR3 length: 15 amino acids. Per germline, CDR1 SEHNR and CDR2 FQNEAQ (reference sequence).

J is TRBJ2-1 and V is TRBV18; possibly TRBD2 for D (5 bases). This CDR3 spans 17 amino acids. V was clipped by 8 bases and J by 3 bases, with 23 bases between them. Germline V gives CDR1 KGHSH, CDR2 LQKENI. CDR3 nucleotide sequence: TGTGCCAGCCCATCGCCCGTTTCGAGGGTCGGCTACAATGAGCAGTTCTTC. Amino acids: CASPSPVSRVGYNEQFF.

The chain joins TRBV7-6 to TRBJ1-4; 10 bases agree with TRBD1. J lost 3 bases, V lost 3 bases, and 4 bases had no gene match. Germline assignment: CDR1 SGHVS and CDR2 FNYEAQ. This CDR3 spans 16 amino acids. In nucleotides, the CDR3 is TGTGCCAGCAGCTTGGACGGGACAGGGGCTAATGAAAAACTGTTTTTT. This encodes CASSLDGTGANEKLFF.

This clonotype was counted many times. The CDR3 loop is CASSLSPTLNSPLHF. The CDR3, as DNA: TGTGCCAGCAGTTTGTCTCCCACCCTTAATTCACCCCTCCACTTT. The J gene is TRBJ1-6, the V gene TRBV28; D is unresolved. The ends were cut back, 3 bases at V and 6 bases at J, with 12 bases in the middle. CDR1 and CDR2 from the germline V gene are MDHEN and SYDVKM. This CDR3 is 15 amino acids long.

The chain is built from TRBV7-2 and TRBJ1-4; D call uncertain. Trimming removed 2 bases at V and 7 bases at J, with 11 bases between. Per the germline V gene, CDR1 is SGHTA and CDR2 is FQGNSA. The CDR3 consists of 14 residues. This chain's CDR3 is CASSLIPRGEKLFF. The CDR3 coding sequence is TGTGCCAGCAGCTTAATCCCCCGGGGTGAAAAACTGTTTTTT.

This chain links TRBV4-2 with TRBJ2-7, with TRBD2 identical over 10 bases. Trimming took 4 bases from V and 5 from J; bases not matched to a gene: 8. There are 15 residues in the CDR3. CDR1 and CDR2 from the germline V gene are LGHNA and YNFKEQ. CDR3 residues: CASSPTSGLRNEQYF. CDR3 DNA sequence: TGTGCCAGCAGCCCGACTAGCGGGTTGAGGAACGAGCAGTACTTC.

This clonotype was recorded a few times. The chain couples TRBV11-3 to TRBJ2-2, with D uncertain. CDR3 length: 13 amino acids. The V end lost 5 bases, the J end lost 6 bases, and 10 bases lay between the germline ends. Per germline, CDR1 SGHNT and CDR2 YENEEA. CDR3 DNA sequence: TGTGCCAGCAGCCCTAGTCTTGCCGGGGAGCTGTTTTTT. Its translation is CASSPSLAGELFF.

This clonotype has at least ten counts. As DNA, the CDR3 is TGTGCCAGCAGTGACCAGGGGTTCGCTTACGAGCAGTACTTC. As protein: CASSDQGFAYEQYF. V and J are TRBV2 and TRBJ2-7; TRBD1 might be the D (6 bases). Germline loops: CDR1 SNHLY, CDR2 FYNNEI. CDR3 length: 14 residues. Trimming pared 3 bases from V and 4 bases from J, leaving 13 bases between.

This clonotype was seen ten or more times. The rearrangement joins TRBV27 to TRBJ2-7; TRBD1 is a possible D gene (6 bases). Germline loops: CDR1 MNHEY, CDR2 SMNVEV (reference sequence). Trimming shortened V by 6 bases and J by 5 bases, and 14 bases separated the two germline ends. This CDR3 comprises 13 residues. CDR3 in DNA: TGTGCCAGCAGAGAACAGGGCGTGGACGAGCAGTACTTC. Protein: CASREQGVDEQYF.

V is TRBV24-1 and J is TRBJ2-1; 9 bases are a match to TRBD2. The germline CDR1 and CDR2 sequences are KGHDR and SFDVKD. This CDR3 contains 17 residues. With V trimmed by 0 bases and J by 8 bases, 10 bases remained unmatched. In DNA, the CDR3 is TGTGCCACCAGTGATTTGCGGGCGGGAGGGCCCTCGGATGAGCAGTTCTTC. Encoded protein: CATSDLRAGGPSDEQFF.

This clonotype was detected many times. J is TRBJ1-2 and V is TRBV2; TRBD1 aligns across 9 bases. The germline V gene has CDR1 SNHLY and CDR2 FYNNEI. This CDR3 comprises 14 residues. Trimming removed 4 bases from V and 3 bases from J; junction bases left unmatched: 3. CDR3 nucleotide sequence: TGTGCCAGCAGTGTGAACAGGGGGCACTATGGCTACACCTTC. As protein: CASSVNRGHYGYTF. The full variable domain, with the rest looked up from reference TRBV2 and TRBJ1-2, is EPEVTQTPSHQVTQMGQEVILRCVPISNHLYFYWYRQILGQKVEFLVSFYNNEISEKSEIFDDQFSVERPDGSNFTLKIRSTKLEDSAMYFCASSVNRGHYGYTFGSGTRLTVV.

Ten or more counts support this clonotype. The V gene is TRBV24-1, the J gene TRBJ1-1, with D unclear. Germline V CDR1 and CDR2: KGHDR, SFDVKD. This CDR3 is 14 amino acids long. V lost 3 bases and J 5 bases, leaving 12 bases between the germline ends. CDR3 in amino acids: CATSDGVKQTEAFF. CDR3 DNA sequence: TGTGCCACCAGTGATGGCGTAAAGCAGACTGAAGCTTTCTTT.

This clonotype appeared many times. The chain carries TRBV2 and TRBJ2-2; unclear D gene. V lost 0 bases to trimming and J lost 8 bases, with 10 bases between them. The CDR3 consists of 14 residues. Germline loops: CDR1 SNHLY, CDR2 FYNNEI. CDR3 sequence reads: CASSEALGVGELFF. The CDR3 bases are TGTGCCAGCAGTGAAGCGCTTGGAGTGGGGGAGCTGTTTTTT.

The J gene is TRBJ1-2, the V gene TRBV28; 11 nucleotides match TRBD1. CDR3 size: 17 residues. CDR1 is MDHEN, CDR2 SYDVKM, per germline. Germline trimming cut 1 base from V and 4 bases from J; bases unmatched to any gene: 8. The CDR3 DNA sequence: TGTGCCAGCAGTTTATTTGGGACAGGGGGTGCCTCCTATGGCTACACCTTC. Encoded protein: CASSLFGTGGASYGYTF.

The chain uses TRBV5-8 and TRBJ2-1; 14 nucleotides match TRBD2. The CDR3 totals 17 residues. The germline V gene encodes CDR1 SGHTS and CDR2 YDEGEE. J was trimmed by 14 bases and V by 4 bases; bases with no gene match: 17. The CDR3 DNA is TGTGCCAGCAGCCGAGAGACTAGCGGGAGGGCCTATTCTCGGAAGTTCTTC. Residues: CASSRETSGRAYSRKFF.

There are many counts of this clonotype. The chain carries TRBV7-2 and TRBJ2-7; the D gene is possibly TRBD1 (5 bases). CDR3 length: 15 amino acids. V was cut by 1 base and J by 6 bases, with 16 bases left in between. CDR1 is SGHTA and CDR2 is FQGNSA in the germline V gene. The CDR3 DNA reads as TGTGCCAGCAGCTTAGTAGGGATGCAGGGCTCCGAGCAGTACTTC. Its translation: CASSLVGMQGSEQYF.

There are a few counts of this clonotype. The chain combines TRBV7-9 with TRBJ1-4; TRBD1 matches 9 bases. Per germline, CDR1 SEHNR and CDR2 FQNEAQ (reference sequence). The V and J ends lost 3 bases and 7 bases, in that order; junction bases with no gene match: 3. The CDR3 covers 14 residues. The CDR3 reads CASSLGQGFEKLFF. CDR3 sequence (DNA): TGTGCCAGCAGCTTGGGACAGGGATTTGAAAAACTGTTTTTT.

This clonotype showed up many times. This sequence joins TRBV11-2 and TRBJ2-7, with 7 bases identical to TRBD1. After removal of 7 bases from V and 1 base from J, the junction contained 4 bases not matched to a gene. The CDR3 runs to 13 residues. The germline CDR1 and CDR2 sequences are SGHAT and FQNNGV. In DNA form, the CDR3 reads TGTGCCAGCAACGACAGGGAGTCCTACGAGCAGTACTTC. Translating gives CASNDRESYEQYF.

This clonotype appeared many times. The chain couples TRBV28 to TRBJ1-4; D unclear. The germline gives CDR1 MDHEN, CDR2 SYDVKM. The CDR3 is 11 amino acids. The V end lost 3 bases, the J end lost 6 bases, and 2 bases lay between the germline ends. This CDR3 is CASSFYEKLFF. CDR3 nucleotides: TGTGCCAGCAGTTTTTATGAAAAACTGTTTTTT. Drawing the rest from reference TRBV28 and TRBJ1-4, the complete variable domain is DVKVTQSSRYLVKRTGEKVFLECVQDMDHENMFWYRQDPGLGLRLIYFSYDVKMKEKGDIPEGYSVSREKKERFSLILESASTNQTSMYLCASSFYEKLFFGSGTQLSVL.

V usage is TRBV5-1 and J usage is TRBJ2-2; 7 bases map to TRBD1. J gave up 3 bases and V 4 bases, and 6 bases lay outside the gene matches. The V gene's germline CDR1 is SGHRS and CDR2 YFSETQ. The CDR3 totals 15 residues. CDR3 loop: CASSAGQADTGELFF. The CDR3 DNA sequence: TGCGCCAGCAGCGCCGGACAGGCCGACACCGGGGAGCTGTTTTTT.

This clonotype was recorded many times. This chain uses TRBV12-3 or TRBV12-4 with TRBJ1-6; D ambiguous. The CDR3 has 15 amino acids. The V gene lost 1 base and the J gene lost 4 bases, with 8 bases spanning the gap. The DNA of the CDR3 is TGTGCCAGCAGTTTAGGGCCAGCATATAATTCACCCCTCCACTTT. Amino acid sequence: CASSLGPAYNSPLHF.

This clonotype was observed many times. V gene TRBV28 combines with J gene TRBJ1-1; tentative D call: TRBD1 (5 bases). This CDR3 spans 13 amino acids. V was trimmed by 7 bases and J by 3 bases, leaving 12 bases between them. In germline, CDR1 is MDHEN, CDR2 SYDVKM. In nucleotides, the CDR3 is TGTGCCAGCACTCATGGGGGGTACACTGAAGCTTTCTTT. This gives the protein CASTHGGYTEAFF.

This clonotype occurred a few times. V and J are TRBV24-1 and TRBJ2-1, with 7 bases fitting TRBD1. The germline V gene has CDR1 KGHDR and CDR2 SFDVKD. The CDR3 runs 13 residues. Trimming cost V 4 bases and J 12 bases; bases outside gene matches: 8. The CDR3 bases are TGTGCCACCAGTGACCCCGACAGGGTTGGGCAGTTCTTC. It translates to CATSDPDRVGQFF.

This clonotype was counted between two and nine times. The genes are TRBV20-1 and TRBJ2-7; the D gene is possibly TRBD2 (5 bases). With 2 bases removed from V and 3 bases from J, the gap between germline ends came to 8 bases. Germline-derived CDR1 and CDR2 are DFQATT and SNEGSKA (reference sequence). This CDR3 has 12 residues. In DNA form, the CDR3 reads TGCAGTGCTAGATTGGGGAGCTACGAGCAGTACTTC. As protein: CSARLGSYEQYF.

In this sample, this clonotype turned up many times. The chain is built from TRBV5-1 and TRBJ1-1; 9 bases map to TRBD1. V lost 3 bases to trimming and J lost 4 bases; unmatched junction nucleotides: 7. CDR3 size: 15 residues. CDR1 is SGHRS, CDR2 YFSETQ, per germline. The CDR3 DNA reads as TGCGCCAGCAGCTCGGGACAGGGAGACCTCACTGAAGCTTTCTTT. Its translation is CASSSGQGDLTEAFF.

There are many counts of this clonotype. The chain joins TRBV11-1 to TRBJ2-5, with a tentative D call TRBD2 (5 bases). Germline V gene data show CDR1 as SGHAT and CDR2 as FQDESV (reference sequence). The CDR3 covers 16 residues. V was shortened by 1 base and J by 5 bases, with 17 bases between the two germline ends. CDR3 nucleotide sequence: TGTGCCAGCAGCTTAGGTACGTCTTTCGGCGGGGAGACCCAGTACTTC. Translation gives CASSLGTSFGGETQYF.

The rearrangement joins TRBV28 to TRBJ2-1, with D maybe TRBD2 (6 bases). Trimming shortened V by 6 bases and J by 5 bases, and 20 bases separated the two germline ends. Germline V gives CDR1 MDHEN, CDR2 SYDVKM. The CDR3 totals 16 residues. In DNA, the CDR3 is TGTGCCAGCAGCATCCTCGGAGGGGTAGGTGACAATGAGCAGTTCTTC. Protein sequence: CASSILGGVGDNEQFF.